This T cell receptor (beta chain) was documented in a study of blood T cell repertoires in COVID-19. On the study more broadly: T cells, B-cell-depleted T cells, or PBMCs provided the cDNA or gDNA that served as material.

The CDR3 contains 16 residues. V trimming: 0 bases; J trimming: 7 bases; junction bases outside the gene matches: 9. Germline V gene sequence: CDR1 KGHSH, CDR2 LQKENI. This clone appeared a few times. TCRdb's table, derived via immunoSEQ multiplex PCR, lists solely in-frame clones and lacks some. The sample yields 310,000 or so clones, roughly 84% seen once. The sequence came from a man aged 50-59 years with active or convalescent COVID-19. Material for sequencing was peripheral blood. This chain joins TRBV18 and TRBJ2-7; 10 nucleotides align to TRBD2. CDR3 DNA: TGTGCCAGCTCACCACCGGGGAGCGGGGGGGAAGGTGAGCAGTACTTC. It codes for CASSPPGSGGEGEQYF.